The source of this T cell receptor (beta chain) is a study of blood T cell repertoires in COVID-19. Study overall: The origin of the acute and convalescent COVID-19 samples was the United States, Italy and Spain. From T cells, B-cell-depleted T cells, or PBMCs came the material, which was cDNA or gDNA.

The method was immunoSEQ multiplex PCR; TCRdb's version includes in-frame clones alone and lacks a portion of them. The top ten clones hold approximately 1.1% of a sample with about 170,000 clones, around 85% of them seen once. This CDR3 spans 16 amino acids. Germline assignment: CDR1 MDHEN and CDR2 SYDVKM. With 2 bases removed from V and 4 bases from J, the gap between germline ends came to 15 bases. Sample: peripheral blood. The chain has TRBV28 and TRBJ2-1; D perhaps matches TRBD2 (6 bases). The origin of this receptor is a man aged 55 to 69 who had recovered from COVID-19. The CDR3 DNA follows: TGTGCCAGCAGTTTAGCGGGGAACACCGGGTACAATGAGCAGTTCTTC. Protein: CASSLAGNTGYNEQFF.